This TCR beta chain was documented in a study of shared clonotypes between healthy human individuals. Study in general: Donors had three CD4 naive, three CD4 memory, two CD8 naive and one CD8 memory plate apiece. Study results and limitations: Non-shared clonotypes displayed generation probabilities falling below those of clonotypes present in all four donors.

Clones were read by immunoSEQ multiplex PCR, and TCRdb kept only the in-frame ones, dropping some. Of about 230,000 clones listed, about 69% are singletons. CDR3 length: 16 residues. Trimming removed 4 bases from V and 8 bases from J, with 23 bases in between. The V gene's germline CDR1 is SGHTA and CDR2 FQGNSA. Subsets obtained from CD4+ cells comprised CD45RA+ naive and CD45RA-negative memory cells. About this clone itself: Its antigen is still unknown.

The chain has TRBV7-2 and TRBJ1-2; D possibly corresponds to TRBD1 (5 bases). The sample taken for sequencing was memory CD4+ T cells sorted from blood. The subset was: CD45RA-negative fraction. The sequence derives from a man aged 30-40 years in good health. CDR3 sequence reads: CASSSATGLRITGYTF. The DNA for the CDR3 is TGTGCCAGCAGCTCGGCAACGGGACTGAGGATCACGGGCTACACCTTC. Using reference TRBV7-2 and TRBJ1-2 for the parts outside the CDR3, the full variable domain is GAGVSQSPSNKVTEKGKDVELRCDPISGHTALYWYRQSLGQGLEFLIYFQGNSAPDKSGLPSDRFSAERTGGSVSTLTIQRTQQEDSAVYLCASSSATGLRITGYTFGSGTRLTVV.